The 28 T cell receptor beta chains below were found in one sample sequenced in a study of cytomegalovirus exposure and HLA in healthy donors (dated by TCRdb to about 2017). Libraries were prepared through the immunoSEQ multiplex PCR assay. A mixture of 60 forward primers for TCR Vbeta segments and 13 reverse primers for TCR Jbeta segments was used in the multiplex PCR. Imported from immuneACCESS, the table was reduced by TCRdb to in-frame sequences with V and J called. These copies leave out some clones; in studies compared against another copy, an unresolved V gene accounts for under half, and the cause of the remainder is not known. Here the sample has roughly 150,000 clones; approximately 80% occur a single time. The ten largest clones add up to about 6.8% of the sample. Sequenced material: PBMCs. Receptors were obtained from a woman in her 40s in good health and CMV-seropositive.

The chain combines TRBV11-1 with TRBJ1-3; D gene ambiguous. Germline CDR1 and CDR2: SGHAT and FQDESV (reference sequence). This CDR3 is built from 16 residues. Trimming took 2 bases from V and 1 from J, leaving 12 bases between them. The CDR3 sequence is CASSLITSGSGNTIYF. The DNA of the CDR3 is TGTGCCAGCAGCTTAATAACTTCGGGATCTGGAAACACCATATATTTT. Drawing the rest from reference TRBV11-1 and TRBJ1-3, the complete variable domain is EAEVAQSPRYKITEKSQAVAFWCDPISGHATLYWYRQILGQGPELLVQFQDESVVDDSQLPKDRFSAERLKGVDSTLKIQPAELGDSAMYLCASSLITSGSGNTIYFGEGSWLTVV.

This clone has a handful of counts. V gene TRBV11-2 combines with J gene TRBJ2-2; tentative D call: TRBD2 (6 bases). The germline V gene has CDR1 SGHAT and CDR2 FQNNGV. The CDR3 covers 17 residues. V shed 2 bases and J shed 3 bases, with 16 bases lying between them. The CDR3 DNA reads TGTGCCAGCAGCTTAAAAGTCGGGAGTCTGGACACCGGGGAGCTGTTTTTT. This translates into CASSLKVGSLDTGELFF.

The V and J genes are TRBV18 and TRBJ1-1; D is uncertain. Germline CDR1 and CDR2: KGHSH and LQKENI. CDR3 size: 14 residues. V was trimmed by 3 bases and J by 0 bases, leaving 8 bases between them. CDR3 protein: CASSPEAVNTEAFF. As DNA, the CDR3 is TGTGCCAGCTCACCCGAGGCCGTGAACACTGAAGCTTTCTTT.

V is TRBV5-1 and J is TRBJ1-4; 7 nucleotides align to TRBD1. CDR1 and CDR2 (germline): SGHRS, YFSETQ. J was trimmed by 0 bases and V by 4 bases; bases with no gene match: 6. This CDR3 spans 16 amino acids. The CDR3 sequence: CASSPTGLTTNEKLFF. The DNA of the CDR3 is TGCGCCAGCAGCCCGACAGGGTTAACAACTAATGAAAAACTGTTTTTT.

The chain links TRBV4-1 to TRBJ2-5, with D unclear. Germline CDR1 MGHRA, CDR2 YSYEKL. V was cut by 1 base and J by 4 bases, with 19 bases left in between. The CDR3 loop spans 17 amino acids. This CDR3 reads CASSQVVGSALPETQYF. The CDR3 DNA reads as TGCGCCAGCAGCCAAGTAGTAGGCAGCGCCCTCCCAGAGACCCAGTACTTC.

This clone was recorded only once. CDR3 protein: CASSVVAREGTGELFF. The CDR3 DNA reads as TGTGCCAGCAGCGTAGTGGCGCGGGAGGGTACCGGGGAGCTGTTTTTT. V usage is TRBV9 and J usage is TRBJ2-2; 9 bases are a match to TRBD2. The V gene end was trimmed by 0 bases and the J gene end by 5 bases; junction bases not matched to a gene: 5. Looked up from germline, CDR1 is SGDLS and CDR2 is YYNGEE. The CDR3 covers 16 residues.

The rearrangement joins TRBV27 to TRBJ2-1, with D possibly TRBD2 on 5 matching bases. This CDR3 spans 15 amino acids. Germline CDR1 MNHEY, CDR2 SMNVEV (reference sequence). Trimming took 3 bases from V and 10 from J, leaving 19 bases between them. The chain's CDR3 is CASSFSRASSGEQFF. CDR3 DNA: TGTGCCAGCAGTTTTTCCCGGGCTAGCTCGGGGGAGCAGTTCTTC.

This clone was picked up one time. The V gene is TRBV6-5, the J gene TRBJ2-5; 8 positions match TRBD1. From germline, CDR1 is MNHEY and CDR2 SVGAGI. V lost 1 base and J lost 5; bases outside the gene matches: 9. The CDR3 runs to 16 residues. This CDR3 reads CASSYFPRGPNETQYF. The CDR3 DNA reads TGTGCCAGCAGTTACTTCCCCAGGGGGCCTAACGAGACCCAGTACTTC.

This clone was seen a handful of times. This chain connects TRBV25-1 to TRBJ2-2; 10 bases line up with TRBD1. Germline trimming cut 6 bases from V and 7 bases from J; bases unmatched to any gene: 8. The CDR3 runs to 15 residues. The V gene's germline CDR1 is MGHDK and CDR2 SYGVNS. The CDR3 nucleotides read TGTGCCAGCAGCCCGGGACAGGGGCTTGGCGGGGAGCTGTTTTTT. Residues: CASSPGQGLGGELFF.

This clone has a handful of counts. This sequence joins TRBV5-4 and TRBJ2-1; no definite D call. Deletions cut 4 bases from V and 5 bases from J, with 10 bases between. The CDR3 has 13 residues. Germline CDR1 is SGHNT and CDR2 is YYREEE (reference sequence). The CDR3 nucleotides are TGTGCCAGCAGCCCTGAGCCCAACAATGAGCAGTTCTTC. It translates to CASSPEPNNEQFF.

The V call is TRBV5-6, the J call TRBJ2-7, with 9 bases aligning to TRBD2. CDR1 is SGHDT, CDR2 YYEEEE, per germline. The J segment lost 7 bases and the V segment lost 0 bases, leaving 5 bases of the junction unmatched. This CDR3 has 14 amino acids. This CDR3 reads CASSLGLAVCEQYF. CDR3 nucleotide sequence: TGTGCCAGCAGCTTGGGACTAGCGGTCTGTGAGCAGTACTTC.

This chain connects TRBV19 to TRBJ2-7, with D perhaps TRBD1 (5 bases). This CDR3 region has 13 residues. CDR1 LNHDA and CDR2 SQIVND come from the germline V gene (reference sequence). V shed 5 bases and J shed 3 bases, with 11 bases lying between them. This chain's CDR3 is CASSPADSYEQYF. The CDR3 DNA is TGTGCCAGTAGTCCAGCCGACAGCTACGAGCAGTACTTC.

This clone came up a few times. V gene TRBV4-1 combines with J gene TRBJ1-1; D remains ambiguous. There are 13 residues in the CDR3. CDR1 is MGHRA and CDR2 is YSYEKL in the germline V gene. V was pared by 3 bases and J by 7 bases, with 12 bases between. The CDR3 region is CASSQGGIVEAFF. Here the CDR3 DNA reads TGCGCCAGCAGCCAGGGAGGGATAGTTGAAGCTTTCTTT.

The rearrangement joins TRBV5-1 to TRBJ2-3; a weak D match, TRBD1 (6 bases). Trimming took 2 bases from V and 2 from J, leaving 12 bases between them. The germline V gene has CDR1 SGHRS and CDR2 YFSETQ. This CDR3 spans 15 amino acids. DNA for the CDR3: TGCGCCAGCAGCTTCCTGGGACACTCCACAGATACGCAGTATTTT. The encoded protein is CASSFLGHSTDTQYF. The full variable domain, completed using reference TRBV5-1 and TRBJ2-3, is KAGVTQTPRYLIKTRGQQVTLSCSPISGHRSVSWYQQTPGQGLQFLFEYFSETQRNKGNFPGRFSGRQFSNSRSEMNVSTLELGDSALYLCASSFLGHSTDTQYFGPGTRLTVL.

The chain carries TRBV7-9 and TRBJ2-7, with 8 bases matching TRBD1. Trimming removed 6 bases from V and 3 bases from J; junction bases left unmatched: 10. This CDR3 region has 15 residues. In germline, CDR1 is SEHNR, CDR2 FQNEAQ (reference sequence). CDR3 loop: CASSPGTGPFYEQYF. The CDR3 DNA reads TGTGCCAGCAGTCCCGGGACAGGTCCGTTCTACGAGCAGTACTTC.

The sample holds a few counts of this clone. The chain carries TRBV14 and TRBJ1-4; TRBD1 is a possible D gene (6 bases). The germline gives CDR1 SGHDN, CDR2 FVKESK. The CDR3 contains 15 residues. The V end was cut by 4 bases, the J end by 5 bases, with 14 bases between. The CDR3 region has the DNA TGTGCCAGCAGCCGAGTGGACAGTATAAATGAAAAACTGTTTTTT. This translates into CASSRVDSINEKLFF.

CDR3 DNA sequence: TGTGCCAGCAGTTACCGGCGGGAAATGGATGGCTACACCTTC. Translating it yields CASSYRREMDGYTF. This chain uses TRBV6-5 with TRBJ1-2, with D hard to call. From germline, CDR1 is MNHEY and CDR2 SVGAGI. This CDR3 has 14 amino acids. Trimming left V 2 bases short and J 6 bases short, with 13 bases between.

V usage is TRBV19 and J usage is TRBJ1-4; 9 nucleotides agree with TRBD1. The trim removed 9 bases at V and 5 bases at J, leaving 16 bases unmatched. CDR1 is LNHDA and CDR2 is SQIVND in the germline V gene (reference sequence). The CDR3 has 17 residues. CDR3 bases: TGTGCCAGCCGAAGGGAGGACAGGGGCCGAGGGAATGAAAAACTGTTTTTT. Translation: CASRREDRGRGNEKLFF.

This clone was counted once. This rearrangement joins TRBV29-1 to TRBJ2-7; 9 bases line up with TRBD1. Germline V gene sequence: CDR1 SQVTM, CDR2 ANQGSEA. Trimming cost V 6 bases and J 3 bases; bases outside gene matches: 6. The CDR3 has 13 residues. CDR3 loop: CSVAGTGYYEQYF. CDR3 nucleotides: TGCAGCGTCGCCGGGACAGGGTACTACGAGCAGTACTTC.

The genes are TRBV15 and TRBJ2-7; D is unclear. CDR1 LNHNV and CDR2 YYDKDF come from the germline V gene (reference sequence). The length of the CDR3 is 14 residues. With 8 bases removed from V and 5 bases from J, the gap between germline ends came to 19 bases. The CDR3 region has the DNA TGTGCCACCTCGCTCAGTACGGCGGTCGACGAGCAGTACTTC. As protein: CATSLSTAVDEQYF.

V gene TRBV28 combines with J gene TRBJ2-3; TRBD1 aligns across 8 bases. CDR3 length: 14 residues. Germline CDR1 and CDR2: MDHEN and SYDVKM. J gave up 4 bases and V 4 bases, and 4 bases lay outside the gene matches. The CDR3 sequence: CASSWTGFADTQYF. CDR3 bases: TGTGCCAGCAGTTGGACAGGGTTCGCAGATACGCAGTATTTT.

The rearrangement links TRBV5-5 to TRBJ1-4, with D tentatively TRBD1 (6 bases). The germline V and J ends were trimmed by 1 base and 8 bases, with 15 bases remaining between them. The CDR3 runs 15 residues. Germline loops: CDR1 SGHKS, CDR2 YYEKEE (reference sequence). CDR3: CASSLSAGAGEKLFF. In DNA, the CDR3 is TGTGCCAGCAGCTTGTCGGCGGGGGCTGGGGAAAAACTGTTTTTT.

This clone has just a few counts. The chain has TRBV7-2 and TRBJ2-3; 8 nucleotides agree with TRBD2. Unmatched junction bases numbered 3, after V lost 2 bases and J lost 2 bases. CDR3 size: 15 residues. CDR1 is SGHTA and CDR2 is FQGNSA in the germline V gene. The DNA of the CDR3 is TGTGCCAGCAGCTTATCTAGCGGGTTCACAGATACGCAGTATTTT. Residues: CASSLSSGFTDTQYF.

The CDR3: CASSKDRDQGYGYTF. DNA of the CDR3: TGTGCCAGCAGCAAAGACAGGGACCAAGGCTATGGCTACACCTTC. The chain links TRBV7-2 to TRBJ1-2, with 7 bases that match TRBD1. Trimming at V came to 5 bases and at J to 4 bases, leaving 10 bases not matched to a gene. CDR1 is SGHTA and CDR2 is FQGNSA in the germline V gene. CDR3 length: 15 residues. The full variable domain, completed using reference TRBV7-2 and TRBJ1-2, is GAGVSQSPSNKVTEKGKDVELRCDPISGHTALYWYRQSLGQGLEFLIYFQGNSAPDKSGLPSDRFSAERTGGSVSTLTIQRTQQEDSAVYLCASSKDRDQGYGYTFGSGTRLTVV.

The chain carries TRBV10-3 and TRBJ1-2; 7 positions match TRBD1. J was trimmed by 2 bases and V by 11 bases; bases with no gene match: 11. This CDR3 has 14 amino acids. CDR1 and CDR2 (germline): ENHRY, SYGVKD. CDR3 nucleotide sequence: TGTGCCGTTGGTAGGAGGGGACAGAACTATGGCTACACCTTC. Translated: CAVGRRGQNYGYTF.

V usage is TRBV5-8 and J usage is TRBJ2-6, with 7 nucleotides matching TRBD1. Germline assignment: CDR1 SGHTS and CDR2 YDEGEE. The J segment lost 3 bases and the V segment lost 4 bases, leaving 4 bases of the junction unmatched. The length of the CDR3 is 15 residues. CDR3 loop: CASSETGSGANVLTF. CDR3 bases: TGTGCCAGCAGCGAGACAGGGAGTGGGGCCAACGTCCTGACTTTC.

The chain has TRBV29-1 and TRBJ1-1; 12 positions agree with TRBD1. CDR3 length: 15 residues. Per the germline V gene, CDR1 is SQVTM and CDR2 is ANQGSEA. V was pared by 3 bases and J by 3 bases, with 5 bases of the junction left unmatched. CDR3 sequence: CSVEGTGGADTEAFF. The DNA of the CDR3 is TGCAGCGTTGAGGGGACAGGGGGCGCGGACACTGAAGCTTTCTTT.

The chain carries TRBV19 and TRBJ2-1, with D possibly TRBD2 on 6 matching bases. Germline loops: CDR1 LNHDA, CDR2 SQIVND (reference sequence). The CDR3 extends over 15 amino acids. Trimming left V 5 bases short and J 1 base short, with 12 bases between. Here the CDR3 DNA reads TGTGCCAGTAGTCAAAGGGACTTATCCTACAATGAGCAGTTCTTC. Protein: CASSQRDLSYNEQFF. The entire variable domain, with the rest obtained from reference TRBV19 and TRBJ2-1, is as follows: DGGITQSPKYLFRKEGQNVTLSCEQNLNHDAMYWYRQDPGQGLRLIYYSQIVNDFQKGDIAEGYSVSREKKESFPLTVTSAQKNPTAFYLCASSQRDLSYNEQFFGPGTRLTVL.